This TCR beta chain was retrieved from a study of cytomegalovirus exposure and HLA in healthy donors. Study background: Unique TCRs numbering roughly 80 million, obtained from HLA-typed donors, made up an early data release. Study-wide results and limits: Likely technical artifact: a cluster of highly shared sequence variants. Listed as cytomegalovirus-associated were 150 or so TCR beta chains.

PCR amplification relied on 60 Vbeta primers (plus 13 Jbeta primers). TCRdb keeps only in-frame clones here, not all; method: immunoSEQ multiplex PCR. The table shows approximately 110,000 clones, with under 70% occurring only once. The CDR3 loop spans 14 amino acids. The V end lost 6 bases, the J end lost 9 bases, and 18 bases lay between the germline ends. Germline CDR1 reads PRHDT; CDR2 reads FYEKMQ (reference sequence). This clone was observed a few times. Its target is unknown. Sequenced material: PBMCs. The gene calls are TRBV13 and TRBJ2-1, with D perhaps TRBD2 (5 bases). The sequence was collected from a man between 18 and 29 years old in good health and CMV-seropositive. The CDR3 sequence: CASSHDLNRGEQFF. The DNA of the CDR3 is TGTGCCAGCAGTCACGACCTAAACCGGGGTGAGCAGTTCTTC.